The clone carrying this T cell receptor beta chain was seen ten or more times. V was clipped by 1 base and J by 5 bases; unmatched bases: 4. CDR3 length: 15 amino acids. Germline V gene lookup returns CDR1 DFQATT and CDR2 SNEGSKA (reference sequence). This sample stems from a study of T cells in Graves' hyperthyroidism and ophthalmopathy. There were TCR beta CDR3 regions amplified from RNA transcripts. Initially, a first-round RT-PCR of the TCR CDR3 employed the HTBI primer set. TCRdb recomputed calls from the multiplex PCR reads with MiXCR, one row per CDR3 protein. The table records roughly 290,000 distinct CDR3 sequences, 13% of them present only once.

The V gene is TRBV20-1, the J gene TRBJ2-5; the match to TRBD2 covers 13 bases. The sequenced sample was blood. This clonotype was obtained from a woman aged 25-40 years with Graves' hyperthyroidism that later progressed to Graves' ophthalmopathy. DNA for the CDR3: TGCAGTGCTAGAGCGACTAGCGGGAGGCGGGAGACCCAGTACTTC. Translating gives CSARATSGRRETQYF.